This paragraph covers one TCR beta chain sequence. Its antigen is currently not known. Per-nucleotide qualities are absent, and no much larger clonotype sits a single base away. The data originate from a study of circulating and synovial CD4+ cells in juvenile arthritis (dated by TCRdb to the mid-2010s). About the full investigation: Within each patient, the TCRbeta CDR3 repertoires of synovial CD4 T cells, bulk blood CD4 T cells and circulating HLA-DR+ CD4 T cells were compared. The goal of repertoire sequencing was to confirm that a circulating synovial-like CD4 T cell subset was enriched in synovial clonotypes. The study at large found these results: Because overlap with synovium was found to increase with sequencing depth, the full repertoire overlap was likely underestimated by the measured shared-clonotype fractions. Because T cell genome counts in CPL samples and bulk blood CD4 samples differed by at least an order of magnitude, sample-size effects were addressed. No difference between circulating pathogenic-like lymphocytes and bulk blood T cells was detected by traditional Vbeta family usage analysis. Synovial and circulating pathogenic-like lymphocyte repertoires were less diverse than bulk blood CD4 repertoires, and some CPL samples were as oligoclonal as synovium. Circulating pathogenic-like lymphocytes clustered together with synovial T cells and shared a substantially larger fraction of CDR3 sequences with synovium than bulk blood did.

Library prep was done by the immunoSEQ multiplex PCR assay. TCRbeta CDR3 sequencing was carried out by an external provider as a commercial service. In the original analysis: Productive nucleotide sequences and amino acid sequences obtained through in silico translation were used in the analyses. To equalise sample size, diversity was assessed as Renyi entropy across alpha values by taking the median of 200 repeated subsamples. For clustering, the distance between each pair of repertoires was computed as one minus the Chao-modified Jaccard index, which corrected for under-sampling. Frequency-weighted overlap with synovial clonotypes was calculated over 200 sample sizes with 200 draws without replacement at each size, and the overlap was reported at the size of the smaller sample. The table comes from immuneACCESS by way of TCRdb, which keeps in-frame sequences with V and J called. Part of the clones is missing from these tables; in studies checked, under half for an unresolved V gene and the rest for unknown reasons. The V and J calls and clone size are taken from that table; D and trimming were inferred from the DNA. The sample table shows under 35,000 clones, and 95% are seen once. The biggest ten clones account for 0.15% to 0.2% of the sample.

The sequenced samples came from patients who had active juvenile idiopathic arthritis. Right after thawing, the cells went straight into sorting, and Live/Dead Fixable Near-IR Stain was used to exclude dead cells. From a lookup of the germline V gene, CDR1 and CDR2 are MNHEY and SVGAGI. V is reduced by 0 bases and J by 4 bases, leaving a spacing of 9 bases between them. Taken from cysteine to phenylalanine, the CDR3 has 15 residues. The sequence is cut down to CDR3 DNA, 45 bases in frame from base 1. The rearranged chain carries TRBV6-5 and TRBJ1-4, with TRBD1 tentatively as D gene (5 bases match). The origin of this receptor is a human donor with juvenile idiopathic arthritis. Sequencing was done on a sample of CD4+ T cells from blood. The CDR3 here reads CASSYSWQGNEKLFF. The DNA reads as follows: TGTGCCAGCAGTTACTCTTGGCAGGGTAATGAAAAACTGTTTTTT.